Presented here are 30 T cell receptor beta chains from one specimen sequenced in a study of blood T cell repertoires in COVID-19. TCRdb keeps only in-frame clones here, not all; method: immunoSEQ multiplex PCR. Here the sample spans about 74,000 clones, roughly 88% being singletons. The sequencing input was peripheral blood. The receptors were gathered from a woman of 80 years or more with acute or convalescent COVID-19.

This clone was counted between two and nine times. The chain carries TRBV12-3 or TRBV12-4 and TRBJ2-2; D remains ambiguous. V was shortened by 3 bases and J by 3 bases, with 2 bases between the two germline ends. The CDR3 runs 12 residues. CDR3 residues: CASSFYTGELFF. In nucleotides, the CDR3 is TGTGCCAGCAGTTTCTACACCGGGGAGCTGTTTTTT.

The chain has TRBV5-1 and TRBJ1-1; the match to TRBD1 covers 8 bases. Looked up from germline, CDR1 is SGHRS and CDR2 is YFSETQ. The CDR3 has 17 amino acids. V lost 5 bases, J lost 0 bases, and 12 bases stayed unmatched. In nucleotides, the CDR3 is TGCGCCAGCAGATCCGGGACAGGTTGGAGAATGAACACTGAAGCTTTCTTT. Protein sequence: CASRSGTGWRMNTEAFF.

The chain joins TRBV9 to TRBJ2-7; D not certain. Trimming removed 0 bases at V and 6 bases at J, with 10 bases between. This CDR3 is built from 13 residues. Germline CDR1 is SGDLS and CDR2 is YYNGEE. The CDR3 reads CASSVETEGEQYF. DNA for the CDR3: TGTGCCAGCAGCGTAGAGACTGAAGGCGAGCAGTACTTC.

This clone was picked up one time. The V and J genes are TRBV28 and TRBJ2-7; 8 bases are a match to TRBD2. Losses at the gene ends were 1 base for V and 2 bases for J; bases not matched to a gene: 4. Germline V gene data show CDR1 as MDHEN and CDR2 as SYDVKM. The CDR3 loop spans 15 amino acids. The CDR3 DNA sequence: TGTGCCAGCAGTTTATCACGCGGGAGGCCCTACGAGCAGTACTTC. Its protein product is CASSLSRGRPYEQYF.

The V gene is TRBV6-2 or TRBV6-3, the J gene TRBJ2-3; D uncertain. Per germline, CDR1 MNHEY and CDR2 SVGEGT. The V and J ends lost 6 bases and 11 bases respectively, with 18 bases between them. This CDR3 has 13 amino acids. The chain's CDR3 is CASSQNAAIRQYF. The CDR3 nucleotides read TGTGCCAGCAGCCAGAATGCGGCTATTAGGCAGTATTTT.

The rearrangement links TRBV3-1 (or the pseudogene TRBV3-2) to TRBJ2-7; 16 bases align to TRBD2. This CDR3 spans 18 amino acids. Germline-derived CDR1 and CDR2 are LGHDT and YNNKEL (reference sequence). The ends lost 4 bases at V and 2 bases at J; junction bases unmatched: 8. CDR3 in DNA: TGTGCCAGCAGCCCGGGGACTAGCGGGAGGGGAGGGGCCTACGAGCAGTACTTC. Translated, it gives CASSPGTSGRGGAYEQYF.

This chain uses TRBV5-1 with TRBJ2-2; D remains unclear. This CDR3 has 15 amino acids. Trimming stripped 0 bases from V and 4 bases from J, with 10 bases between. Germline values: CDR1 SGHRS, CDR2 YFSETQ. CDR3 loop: CASSLDGSGTGELFF. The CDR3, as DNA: TGCGCCAGCAGCTTGGACGGTTCGGGCACCGGGGAGCTGTTTTTT.

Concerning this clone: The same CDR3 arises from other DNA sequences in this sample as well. The CDR3 region has the DNA TGTGCCAGCAGCTTAGCCGGGACTAGTTCCTACGAGCAGTACTTC. Amino acid sequence: CASSLAGTSSYEQYF. The chain carries TRBV7-2 and TRBJ2-7; TRBD2 aligns across 8 bases. CDR3 length: 15 amino acids. Germline CDR1 and CDR2: SGHTA and FQGNSA. With 0 bases clipped from V and 1 base from J, the junction kept 2 bases outside the gene matches.

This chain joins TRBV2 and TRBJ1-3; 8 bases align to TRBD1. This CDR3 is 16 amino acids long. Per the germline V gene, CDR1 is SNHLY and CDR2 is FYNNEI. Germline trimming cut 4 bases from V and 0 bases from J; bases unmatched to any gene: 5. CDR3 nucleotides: TGTGCCAGCAGTGGACAGGGGATCTCCTCTGGAAACACCATATATTTT. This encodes CASSGQGISSGNTIYF. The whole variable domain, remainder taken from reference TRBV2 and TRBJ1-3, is EPEVTQTPSHQVTQMGQEVILRCVPISNHLYFYWYRQILGQKVEFLVSFYNNEISEKSEIFDDQFSVERPDGSNFTLKIRSTKLEDSAMYFCASSGQGISSGNTIYFGEGSWLTVV.

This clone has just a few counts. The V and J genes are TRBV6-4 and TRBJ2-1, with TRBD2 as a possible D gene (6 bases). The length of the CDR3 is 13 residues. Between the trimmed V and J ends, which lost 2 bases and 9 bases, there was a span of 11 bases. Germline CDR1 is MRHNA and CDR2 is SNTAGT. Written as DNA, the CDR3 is TGTGCCAGCAGTGACGGTTTCGGGGGTGAGCAGTTCTTC. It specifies CASSDGFGGEQFF.

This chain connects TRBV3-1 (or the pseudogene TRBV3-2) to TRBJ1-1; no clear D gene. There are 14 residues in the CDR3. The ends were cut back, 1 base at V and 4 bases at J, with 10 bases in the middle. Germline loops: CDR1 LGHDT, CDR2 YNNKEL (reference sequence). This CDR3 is CASSQGGVSTEAFF. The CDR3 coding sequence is TGTGCCAGCAGCCAAGGCGGGGTTAGCACTGAAGCTTTCTTT.

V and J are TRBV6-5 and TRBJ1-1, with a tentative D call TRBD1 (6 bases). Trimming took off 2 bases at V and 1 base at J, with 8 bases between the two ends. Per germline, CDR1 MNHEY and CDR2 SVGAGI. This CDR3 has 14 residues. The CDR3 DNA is TGTGCCAGCAGTTACCTGACAGGGAACACTGAAGCTTTCTTT. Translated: CASSYLTGNTEAFF.

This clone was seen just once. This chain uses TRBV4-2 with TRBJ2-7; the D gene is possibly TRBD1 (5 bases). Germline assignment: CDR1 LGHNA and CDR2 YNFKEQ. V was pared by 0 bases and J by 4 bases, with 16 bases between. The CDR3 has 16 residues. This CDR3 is CASSQDGANRGYEQYF. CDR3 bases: TGTGCCAGCAGCCAAGATGGGGCTAATCGTGGGTACGAGCAGTACTTC.

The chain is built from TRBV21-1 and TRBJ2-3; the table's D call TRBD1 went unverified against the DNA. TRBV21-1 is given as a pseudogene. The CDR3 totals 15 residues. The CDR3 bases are TGTGCCAGCAGCACTAACAGGGGCTGGGGAGATACGCAGTATTTT. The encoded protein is CASSTNRGWGDTQYF.

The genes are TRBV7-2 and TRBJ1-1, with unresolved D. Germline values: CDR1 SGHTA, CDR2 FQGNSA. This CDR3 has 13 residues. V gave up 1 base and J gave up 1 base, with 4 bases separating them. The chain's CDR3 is CASSLGQNTEAFF. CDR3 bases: TGTGCCAGCAGCTTAGGGCAGAACACTGAAGCTTTCTTT.

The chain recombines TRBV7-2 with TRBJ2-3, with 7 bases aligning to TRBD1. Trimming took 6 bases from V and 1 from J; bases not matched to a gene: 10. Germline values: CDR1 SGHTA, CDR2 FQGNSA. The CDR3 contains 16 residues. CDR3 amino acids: CASRQRGPLGTDTQYF. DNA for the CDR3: TGTGCCAGCAGGCAGAGGGGGCCGCTGGGCACAGATACGCAGTATTTT. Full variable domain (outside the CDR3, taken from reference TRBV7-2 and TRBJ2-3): GAGVSQSPSNKVTEKGKDVELRCDPISGHTALYWYRQSLGQGLEFLIYFQGNSAPDKSGLPSDRFSAERTGGSVSTLTIQRTQQEDSAVYLCASRQRGPLGTDTQYFGPGTRLTVL.

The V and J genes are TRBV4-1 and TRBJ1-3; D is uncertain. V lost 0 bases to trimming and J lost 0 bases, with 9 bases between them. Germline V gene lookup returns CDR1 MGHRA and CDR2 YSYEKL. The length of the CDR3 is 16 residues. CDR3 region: CASSQDISVSGNTIYF. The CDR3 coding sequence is TGCGCCAGCAGCCAAGATATCAGTGTCTCTGGAAACACCATATATTTT.

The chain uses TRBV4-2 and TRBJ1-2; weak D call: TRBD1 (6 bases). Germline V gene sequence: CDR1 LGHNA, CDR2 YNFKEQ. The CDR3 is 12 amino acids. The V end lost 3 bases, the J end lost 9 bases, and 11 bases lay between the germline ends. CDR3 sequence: CASSQPTGSYTF. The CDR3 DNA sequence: TGTGCCAGCAGCCAGCCAACAGGGAGCTACACCTTC.

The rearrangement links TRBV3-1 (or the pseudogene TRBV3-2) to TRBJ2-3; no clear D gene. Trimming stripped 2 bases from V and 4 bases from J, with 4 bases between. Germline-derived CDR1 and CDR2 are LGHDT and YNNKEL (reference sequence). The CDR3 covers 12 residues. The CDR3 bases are TGTGCCAGCAGCCAATTCTCAGATACGCAGTATTTT. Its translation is CASSQFSDTQYF.

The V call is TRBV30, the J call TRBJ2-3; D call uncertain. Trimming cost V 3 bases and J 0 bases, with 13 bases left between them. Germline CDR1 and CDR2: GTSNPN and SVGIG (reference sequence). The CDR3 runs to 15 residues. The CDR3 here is CAWSLGLSSTDTQYF. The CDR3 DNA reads TGTGCCTGGAGCTTGGGCCTCTCTAGCACAGATACGCAGTATTTT.

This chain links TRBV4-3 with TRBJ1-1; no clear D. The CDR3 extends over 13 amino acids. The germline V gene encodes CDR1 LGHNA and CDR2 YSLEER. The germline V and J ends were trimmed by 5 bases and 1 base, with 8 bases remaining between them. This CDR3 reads CASSSDTNTEAFF. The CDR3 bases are TGCGCCAGCAGCTCAGACACGAACACTGAAGCTTTCTTT.

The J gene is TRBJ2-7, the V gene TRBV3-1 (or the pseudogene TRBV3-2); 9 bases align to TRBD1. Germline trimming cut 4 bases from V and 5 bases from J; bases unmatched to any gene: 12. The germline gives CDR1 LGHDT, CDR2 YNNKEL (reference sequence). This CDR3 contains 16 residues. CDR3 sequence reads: CASSPRWDRVINEQYF. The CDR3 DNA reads TGTGCCAGCAGCCCGAGGTGGGACAGGGTTATTAACGAGCAGTACTTC.

The CDR3 coding sequence is TGTGCCACCAGCAGAGACAGGTTTATAACTAATGAAAAACTGTTTTTT. Translated: CATSRDRFITNEKLFF. The V call is TRBV15, the J call TRBJ1-4; D is undetermined. The V and J ends lost 0 bases and 1 base respectively, with 9 bases between them. This CDR3 has 16 residues. The V gene's germline CDR1 is LNHNV and CDR2 YYDKDF (reference sequence).

The CDR3 bases are TGTGCCAGCAGCGCAACAGGGGGCATCACTGAAGCTTTCTTT. Translated: CASSATGGITEAFF. The gene calls are TRBV7-3 and TRBJ1-1; 9 bases line up with TRBD1. The CDR3 is 14 residues long. CDR1 SGHTA and CDR2 FQGTGA come from the germline V gene. J gave up 4 bases and V 5 bases, and 5 bases lay outside the gene matches.

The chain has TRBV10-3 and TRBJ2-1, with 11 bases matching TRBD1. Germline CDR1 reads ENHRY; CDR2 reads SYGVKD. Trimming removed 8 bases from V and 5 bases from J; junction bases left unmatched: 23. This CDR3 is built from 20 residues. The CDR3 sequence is CAIATGQGAGGPQKNNEQFF. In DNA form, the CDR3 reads TGTGCCATCGCGACCGGACAGGGGGCTGGAGGCCCCCAAAAAAACAATGAGCAGTTCTTC.

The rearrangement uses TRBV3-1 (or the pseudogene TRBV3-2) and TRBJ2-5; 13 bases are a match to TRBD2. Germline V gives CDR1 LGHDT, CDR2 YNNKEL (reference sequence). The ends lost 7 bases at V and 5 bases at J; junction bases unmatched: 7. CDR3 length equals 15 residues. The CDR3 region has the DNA TGTGCCAGCATACTAGCGGGGGGGCCGGGCGAGACCCAGTACTTC. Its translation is CASILAGGPGETQYF.

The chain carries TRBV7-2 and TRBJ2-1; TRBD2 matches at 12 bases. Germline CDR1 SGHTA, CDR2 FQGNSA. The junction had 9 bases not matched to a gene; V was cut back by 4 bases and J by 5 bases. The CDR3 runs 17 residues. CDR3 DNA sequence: TGTGCCAGCAGCTCCCGTTTGACTAGCGGGGGAAACAATGAGCAGTTCTTC. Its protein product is CASSSRLTSGGNNEQFF.

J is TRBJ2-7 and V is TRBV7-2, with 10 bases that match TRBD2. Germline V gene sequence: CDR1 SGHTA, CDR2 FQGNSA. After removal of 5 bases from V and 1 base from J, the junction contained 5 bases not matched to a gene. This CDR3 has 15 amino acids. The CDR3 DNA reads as TGTGCCAGCAGCGTACTAGCGGGACGGTCCTACGAGCAGTACTTC. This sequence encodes CASSVLAGRSYEQYF.

The CDR3 region has the DNA TGTGCCAGCAGCTTTCAGACTAGCGCCTCCTACAATGAGCAGTTCTTC. This encodes CASSFQTSASYNEQFF. V usage is TRBV7-6 and J usage is TRBJ2-1; 8 nucleotides match TRBD2. The ends lost 3 bases at V and 0 bases at J; junction bases unmatched: 4. CDR3 length: 16 amino acids. Germline V gene data show CDR1 as SGHVS and CDR2 as FNYEAQ.

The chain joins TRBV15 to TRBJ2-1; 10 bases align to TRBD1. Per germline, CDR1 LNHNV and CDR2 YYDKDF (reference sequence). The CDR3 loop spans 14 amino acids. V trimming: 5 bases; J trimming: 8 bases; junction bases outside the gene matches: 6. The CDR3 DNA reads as TGTGCCACCAGCGGGGACAGGGGTCGCGATGAGCAGTTCTTC. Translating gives CATSGDRGRDEQFF.